This T cell receptor beta chain stems from a study of response to subunit inactivated influenza vaccine. Per the germline V gene, CDR1 is SGHRS and CDR2 is YFSETQ. This CDR3 region has 15 residues. V shed 4 bases, J shed 1 base, and the junction held 5 bases outside the gene matches. TCRdb redid the calling of the RT-PCR reads with MiXCR, one entry per CDR3 protein. The sample consists of a few hundred thousand distinct CDR3 sequences, approximately 11% of them appearing once. This clonotype appeared a few times. Its matching antigen is unknown. General observations from the study: The authors proposed limited new T cell recruitment per seasonal influenza vaccination.

A further study also used this sample, focusing on T cells expressing NK-cell markers. That work states: Researchers built TCR beta cDNA using 5'RACE template switching with UMIs. Eight donors were sequenced, of whom seven were HCMV-seropositive, while the remaining one was HCMV-seronegative.

The specimen comprised PBMCs from blood, sampled on the day of vaccination. This chain uses TRBV5-1 with TRBJ2-7; TRBD1 aligns across 10 bases. The TCR originated in a man aged 45-60 years who received an inactivated influenza vaccine. The CDR3 DNA follows: TGCGCCAGCAGCCGACGACAGGGGGCATCCTACGAGCAGTACTTC. Translation gives CASSRRQGASYEQYF.